This is a list of T cell receptor beta chains from one sample in a study of CD8 T cells in ankylosing spondylitis. A single record per CDR3 protein comes from TCRdb applying MiXCR to the 5' RACE reads. This sample carries around 42,000 distinct CDR3 sequences, approximately 2.6% of them seen once, and the ten largest clones take 4.6%. The sequencing sample was made of blood, either unsorted or a sorted T cell fraction (not recorded which). The receptors derive from a male donor with ankylosing spondylitis or in good health (not recorded which). Each CDR3 is given with its conserved first and last residue. Each record gives: J gene, clone size, D gene, V gene, CDR3 DNA, CDR3 protein. D genes are given only for firm matches. The listing skips clone size in some rows; elsewhere it reads once, few, many or a size class.

j_gene: TRBJ2-5; abundance: many; d_gene: TRBD2; v_gene: TRBV9; CDR3nt: TGTGCCAGCAGCCCGACTAGCGGCGGGGAGACCCAGTACTTC; CDR3aa: CASSPTSGGETQYF
j_gene: TRBJ2-4; abundance: many; d_gene: TRBD1; v_gene: TRBV9; CDR3nt: TGTGCCAGCAGCGTAGCTGCTCAGGGGGATGCAAAAAACATTCAGTACTTC; CDR3aa: CASSVAAQGDAKNIQYF
j_gene: TRBJ1-2; abundance: .; d_gene: .; v_gene: TRBV9; CDR3nt: TGTGCCAGCAGCGAGCGGGGGGAGAGGGGGGCGAGGGAGACCTTC; CDR3aa: CASSERGERGARETF
j_gene: TRBJ2-3; abundance: many; d_gene: .; v_gene: TRBV9; CDR3nt: TGTGCCAGCACCAGGGAGGCAGATACGCAGTATTTT; CDR3aa: CASTREADTQYF
j_gene: TRBJ1-3; abundance: medium-sized; d_gene: .; v_gene: TRBV9; CDR3nt: TGTGCCAGCAGCGTATCGGCTGGCGGAAACACCATATATTTT; CDR3aa: CASSVSAGGNTIYF
j_gene: TRBJ2-5; abundance: many; d_gene: TRBD1; v_gene: TRBV9; CDR3nt: TGTGCCAGCAGCATTCAGGGGGCGAGGCAAGAGACCCAGTACTTC; CDR3aa: CASSIQGARQETQYF
j_gene: TRBJ2-3; abundance: many; d_gene: .; v_gene: TRBV9; CDR3nt: TGTGCCAGCAGCGTAGCTGGCGGCTCTAGCACAGATACGCAGTATTTT; CDR3aa: CASSVAGGSSTDTQYF
j_gene: TRBJ2-1; abundance: many; d_gene: .; v_gene: TRBV9; CDR3nt: TGTGCCAGCAGCGTAGGCTCGCCAAGCTCCTACAATGAGCAGTTCTTC; CDR3aa: CASSVGSPSSYNEQFF
j_gene: TRBJ2-3; abundance: many; d_gene: TRBD2; v_gene: TRBV9; CDR3nt: TGTGCCAGCAGCGACACTAGCGGGAGCACAGATACGCAGTATTTT; CDR3aa: CASSDTSGSTDTQYF
j_gene: TRBJ2-1; abundance: many; d_gene: .; v_gene: TRBV9; CDR3nt: TGTGCCAGCAGCCCATGGTCGTCCAATGAGCAGTTCTTC; CDR3aa: CASSPWSSNEQFF
j_gene: TRBJ2-2; abundance: many; d_gene: TRBD1; v_gene: TRBV9; CDR3nt: TGTGCCAGCAGGACAGGGGGAAACGGCCCCGGGGAGCTGTTTTTT; CDR3aa: CASRTGGNGPGELFF
j_gene: TRBJ2-1; abundance: many; d_gene: .; v_gene: TRBV9; CDR3nt: TGTGCCAGCAGCGGTGGGACTTCCTTATACAATGAGCAGTTCTTC; CDR3aa: CASSGGTSLYNEQFF
j_gene: TRBJ1-5; abundance: many; d_gene: TRBD1; v_gene: TRBV9; CDR3nt: TGTGCCAGCAGCCCAGGGACAGGGGGCTACAATCAGCCCCAGCATTTT; CDR3aa: CASSPGTGGYNQPQHF
j_gene: TRBJ2-2; abundance: many; d_gene: TRBD2; v_gene: TRBV9; CDR3nt: TGTGCCAGCAGCGTAGCTAGTGAAAGCGGGAGGCCTCCCGCAGCGAACACCGGGGAGCTGTTTTTT; CDR3aa: CASSVASESGRPPAANTGELFF
j_gene: TRBJ2-5; abundance: many; d_gene: TRBD1; v_gene: TRBV9; CDR3nt: TGTGCCAGCAGCCCGGGGACAGCAGAGACCCAGTACTTC; CDR3aa: CASSPGTAETQYF
j_gene: TRBJ2-3; abundance: many; d_gene: TRBD2; v_gene: TRBV9; CDR3nt: TGTGCCAGCAGCCTCAGTGGGGGGGGAGCAACAGATACGCAGTATTTT; CDR3aa: CASSLSGGGATDTQYF
j_gene: TRBJ2-2; abundance: many; d_gene: .; v_gene: TRBV9; CDR3nt: TGTGCCAGCAGCGGGACTTTGAACACCGGGGAGCTGTTTTTT; CDR3aa: CASSGTLNTGELFF
j_gene: TRBJ2-1; abundance: many; d_gene: .; v_gene: TRBV9; CDR3nt: TGTGCCAGCAGCGAGCGCGACCCTCTCTCCTACAATGAGCAGTTCTTC; CDR3aa: CASSERDPLSYNEQFF
j_gene: TRBJ2-5; abundance: many; d_gene: .; v_gene: TRBV9; CDR3nt: TGTGCCAGCAGCGTCACAGGGGAGACCCAGTACTTC; CDR3aa: CASSVTGETQYF
j_gene: TRBJ2-3; abundance: many; d_gene: TRBD2; v_gene: TRBV9; CDR3nt: TGTGCCAGCAGCATGGGGACTAGCGGGAGGACAGATACGCAGTATTTT; CDR3aa: CASSMGTSGRTDTQYF
j_gene: TRBJ2-4; abundance: many; d_gene: .; v_gene: TRBV9; CDR3nt: TGTGCCAGCAGCCTTGAGACGACGGGAAACATTCAGTACTTC; CDR3aa: CASSLETTGNIQYF
j_gene: TRBJ2-3; abundance: many; d_gene: TRBD2; v_gene: TRBV9; CDR3nt: TGTGCCAGCAGCGTAGGGCAAGCGGGAGACACAGATACGCAGTATTTT; CDR3aa: CASSVGQAGDTDTQYF
j_gene: TRBJ2-7; abundance: .; d_gene: TRBD2; v_gene: TRBV23-1; CDR3nt: TGCGCCAGCAGTGGGAGGGCTAGGAACGAGCAGTACTTC; CDR3aa: CASSGRARNEQYF
j_gene: TRBJ2-2; abundance: many; d_gene: .; v_gene: TRBV9; CDR3nt: TGTGCCAGCAGCTTAGGATCCGGGGAGCTGTTTTTT; CDR3aa: CASSLGSGELFF
j_gene: TRBJ2-1; abundance: many; d_gene: TRBD2; v_gene: TRBV9; CDR3nt: TGTGCCAGCAGCGTAGACGCGGGAGCGGGAAATGAGCAGTTCTTC; CDR3aa: CASSVDAGAGNEQFF
j_gene: TRBJ2-7; abundance: many; d_gene: TRBD1; v_gene: TRBV9; CDR3nt: TGTGCCAGCAGCGTATCCACAGGGGAGCCCTACGAGCAGTACTTC; CDR3aa: CASSVSTGEPYEQYF
j_gene: TRBJ2-5; abundance: many; d_gene: .; v_gene: TRBV9; CDR3nt: TGTGCCAGCAGCACGGACGAATGGGAGACCCAGTACTTC; CDR3aa: CASSTDEWETQYF
j_gene: TRBJ2-1; abundance: many; d_gene: TRBD1; v_gene: TRBV9; CDR3nt: TGTGCCAGCAGCGCTAGGGGACAGCGCGACAATGAGCAGTTCTTC; CDR3aa: CASSARGQRDNEQFF
j_gene: TRBJ2-7; abundance: many; d_gene: .; v_gene: TRBV9; CDR3nt: TGTGCCAGCAGCGCCCGCCCCGGGTTGGCCGAGCAGTACTTC; CDR3aa: CASSARPGLAEQYF
j_gene: TRBJ1-1; abundance: many; d_gene: .; v_gene: TRBV9; CDR3nt: TGTGCCAGCAGCGTAGAGTCCAGGGTTTCTGAGAACACTGAAGCTTTCTTT; CDR3aa: CASSVESRVSENTEAFF
j_gene: TRBJ1-1; abundance: many; d_gene: .; v_gene: TRBV9; CDR3nt: TGTGCCAGCAGCGTAGAGACGGGGACTGAAGCTTTCTTT; CDR3aa: CASSVETGTEAFF
j_gene: TRBJ2-1; abundance: many; d_gene: .; v_gene: TRBV9; CDR3nt: TGTGCCAGCAGGGGAGAATACAATGAGCAGTTCTTC; CDR3aa: CASRGEYNEQFF
j_gene: TRBJ2-1; abundance: .; d_gene: TRBD1; v_gene: TRBV9; CDR3nt: TGTGCCAGCAGCGCGACAGGGGCTAGCGACGGCTACAATGAGCAGTTCTTC; CDR3aa: CASSATGASDGYNEQFF
j_gene: TRBJ2-1; abundance: many; d_gene: .; v_gene: TRBV9; CDR3nt: TGTGCCAGCAGCGTAGCAGCGGTAAGCTCCTACAATGAGCAGTTCTTC; CDR3aa: CASSVAAVSSYNEQFF
j_gene: TRBJ2-7; abundance: many; d_gene: .; v_gene: TRBV9; CDR3nt: TGTGCCAGCAGCTCCAAGGCGTTTTGGGACGAGCAGTACTTC; CDR3aa: CASSSKAFWDEQYF
j_gene: TRBJ2-5; abundance: many; d_gene: .; v_gene: TRBV9; CDR3nt: TGTGCCAGCAGCGTAGCTAGCCGAGAGACCCAGTACTTC; CDR3aa: CASSVASRETQYF
j_gene: TRBJ1-2; abundance: many; d_gene: .; v_gene: TRBV9; CDR3nt: TGTGCCAGCAGCGTAGAAGGCAGTAACTATGGCTACACCTTC; CDR3aa: CASSVEGSNYGYTF